This TCR beta chain was identified during a study of CD8 T cells in Susac syndrome. Study observations and caveats: A relatively small number of individuals underwent TCR sequencing and HLA analysis.

Sequencing targeted TCR beta in blood CD8+ and CD4+ T cells. TEMRA cells were FACS-enriched, while CD8+ and CD4+ T cells were negatively isolated. The length of the CDR3 is 16 residues. Germline V lookup: CDR1 SGHRS, CDR2 YFSETQ. The V and J ends lost 4 bases and 3 bases, in that order; junction bases with no gene match: 11. Random hexamers were used to reverse transcribe the RNA input (roughly 0.5 to 1 ug). Amplification of TCR beta CDR3 by immunoSEQ multiplex PCR spanned 54 Vbeta and 13 Jbeta. TCRdb reprocessed the immunoSEQ multiplex PCR reads with MiXCR, giving one entry per CDR3 protein. The top ten clones hold around 0.1% of a sample with about 200,000 distinct CDR3 sequences, about 94% of them seen once. Regarding this clonotype: What it recognizes is unknown.

The clonotype originates from a human donor in good health. The V and J genes are TRBV5-1 and TRBJ2-3; 7 nucleotides line up with TRBD1. Sequenced input: CD4+ T cells from PBMCs. CDR3 nucleotide sequence: TGCGCCAGCAGCCTTTCCTCGGGACAGAATACAGATACGCAGTATTTT. Amino acids: CASSLSSGQNTDTQYF.